What follows are 7 T cell receptor beta chains derived from one specimen sequenced in a study of cytomegalovirus exposure and HLA in healthy donors. 13 Jbeta primers and 60 Vbeta primers were used for the PCR. Profiled with immunoSEQ multiplex PCR; TCRdb holds only in-frame clones, not every one. The sample has over 100,000 clones, about 74% seen once. The sample consisted of PBMCs. All receptors come from a man aged 25-45 years in good health and CMV-seropositive.

The V call is TRBV7-6, the J call TRBJ2-3, with TRBD2 matching 8 bases. Looked up from germline, CDR1 is SGHVS and CDR2 is FNYEAQ. The CDR3 has 15 amino acids. After removal of 1 base from V and 5 bases from J, the junction contained 5 bases not matched to a gene. As DNA, the CDR3 is TGTGCCAGCAGCTTAGTAGCGGGGATGATAGATACGCAGTATTTT. Its translation is CASSLVAGMIDTQYF. Supplemented by reference TRBV7-6 and TRBJ2-3, the full variable domain reads GAGVSQSPRYKVTKRGQDVALRCDPISGHVSLYWYRQALGQGPEFLTYFNYEAQQDKSGLPNDRFSAERPEGSISTLTIQRTEQRDSAMYRCASSLVAGMIDTQYFGPGTRLTVL.

This clone occurred a few times. Other nucleotide sequences from this sample produce the same CDR3. This chain joins TRBV5-1 and TRBJ1-1; no definite D call. Germline-derived CDR1 and CDR2 are SGHRS and YFSETQ. The length of the CDR3 is 14 residues. The ends were cut back, 2 bases at V and 0 bases at J, with 8 bases in the middle. The CDR3 nucleotides read TGCGCCAGCAGCTTCGGCGGTATGAACACTGAAGCTTTCTTT. Translating it yields CASSFGGMNTEAFF.

The chain couples TRBV4-1 to TRBJ1-1; D is unresolved. The germline V gene has CDR1 MGHRA and CDR2 YSYEKL. The V end lost 1 base, the J end lost 3 bases, and 15 bases lay between the germline ends. CDR3 length: 16 amino acids. CDR3 region: CASSQGPWAWYTEAFF. The DNA of the CDR3 is TGCGCCAGCAGCCAAGGGCCCTGGGCTTGGTACACTGAAGCTTTCTTT.

The rearrangement uses TRBV27 and TRBJ1-2, with 7 bases aligning to TRBD1. Germline V gene sequence: CDR1 MNHEY, CDR2 SMNVEV (reference sequence). V shed 0 bases, J shed 4 bases, and the junction held 5 bases outside the gene matches. This CDR3 has 15 residues. The CDR3 here is CASSLSGRGFYGYTF. The CDR3, as DNA: TGTGCCAGCAGTTTATCAGGCAGGGGGTTCTATGGCTACACCTTC.

This clone appeared a few times. For the CDR3, the DNA is TGTGCCAGCAGCGTAGGGGGCGGGGGGGCAGATACGCAGTATTTT. It specifies CASSVGGGGADTQYF. This sequence joins TRBV9 and TRBJ2-3, with TRBD2 matching 9 bases. V trimming: 0 bases; J trimming: 4 bases; junction bases outside the gene matches: 3. There are 15 residues in the CDR3. Germline V gene lookup returns CDR1 SGDLS and CDR2 YYNGEE.

This clone appeared many times. The chain uses TRBV2 and TRBJ1-6; D is perhaps TRBD1 (6 bases). The germline V gene encodes CDR1 SNHLY and CDR2 FYNNEI. The length of the CDR3 is 15 residues. V gave up 7 bases and J gave up 7 bases, with 17 bases separating them. The DNA for the CDR3 is TGTGCCAGCAAGGCCACCGGACAGTTAAATTCACCCCTCCACTTT. Translated: CASKATGQLNSPLHF.

The chain has TRBV11-1 and TRBJ2-2, with TRBD1 matching over 7 bases. V lost 2 bases to trimming and J lost 7 bases; unmatched junction nucleotides: 7. Per germline, CDR1 SGHAT and CDR2 FQDESV (reference sequence). The CDR3 totals 15 residues. The CDR3 sequence is CASSLSGQGVGELFF. CDR3 sequence (DNA): TGTGCCAGCAGCTTATCCGGGCAGGGGGTCGGGGAGCTGTTTTTT.